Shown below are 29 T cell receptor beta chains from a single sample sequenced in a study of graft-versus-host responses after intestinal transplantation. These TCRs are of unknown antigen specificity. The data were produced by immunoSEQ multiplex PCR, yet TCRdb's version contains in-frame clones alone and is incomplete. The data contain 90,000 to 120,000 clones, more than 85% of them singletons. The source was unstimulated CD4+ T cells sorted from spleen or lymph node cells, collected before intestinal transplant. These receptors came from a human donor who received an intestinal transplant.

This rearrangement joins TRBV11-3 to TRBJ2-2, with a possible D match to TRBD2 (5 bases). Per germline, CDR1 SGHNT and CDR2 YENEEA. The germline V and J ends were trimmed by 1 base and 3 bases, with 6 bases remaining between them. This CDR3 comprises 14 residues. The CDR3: CASSLGGDTGELFF. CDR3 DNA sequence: TGTGCCAGCAGCTTAGGGGGAGACACCGGGGAGCTGTTTTTT.

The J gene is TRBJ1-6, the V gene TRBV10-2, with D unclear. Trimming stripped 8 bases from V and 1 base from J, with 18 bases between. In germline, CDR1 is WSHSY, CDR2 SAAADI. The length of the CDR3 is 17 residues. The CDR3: CASYPGVGGSYNSPLHF. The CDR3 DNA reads TGCGCCAGCTATCCTGGGGTTGGTGGATCCTATAATTCACCCCTCCACTTT.

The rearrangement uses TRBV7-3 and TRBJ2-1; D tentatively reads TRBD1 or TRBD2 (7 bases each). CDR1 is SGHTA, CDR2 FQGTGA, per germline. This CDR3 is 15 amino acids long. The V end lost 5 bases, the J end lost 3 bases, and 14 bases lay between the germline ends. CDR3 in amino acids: CASSPQGGYYNEQFF. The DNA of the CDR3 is TGTGCCAGCAGCCCCCAGGGGGGGTACTACAATGAGCAGTTCTTC. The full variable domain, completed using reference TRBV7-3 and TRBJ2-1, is GAGVSQTPSNKVTEKGKYVELRCDPISGHTALYWYRQSLGQGPEFLIYFQGTGAADDSGLPNDRFFAVRPEGSVSTLKIQRTERGDSAVYLCASSPQGGYYNEQFFGPGTRLTVL.

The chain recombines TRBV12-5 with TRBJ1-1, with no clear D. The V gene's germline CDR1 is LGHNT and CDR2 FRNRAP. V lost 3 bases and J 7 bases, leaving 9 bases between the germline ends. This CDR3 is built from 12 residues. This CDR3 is CASGLPRFEAFF. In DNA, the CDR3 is TGTGCTAGTGGTTTACCGCGGTTTGAAGCTTTCTTT.

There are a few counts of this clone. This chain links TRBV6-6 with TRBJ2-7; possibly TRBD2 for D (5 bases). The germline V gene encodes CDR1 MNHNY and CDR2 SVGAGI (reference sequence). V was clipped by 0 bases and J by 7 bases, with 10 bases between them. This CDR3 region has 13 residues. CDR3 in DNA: TGTGCCAGCAGTTACTCTGTCCCGGGGGAGCAGTACTTC. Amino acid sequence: CASSYSVPGEQYF.

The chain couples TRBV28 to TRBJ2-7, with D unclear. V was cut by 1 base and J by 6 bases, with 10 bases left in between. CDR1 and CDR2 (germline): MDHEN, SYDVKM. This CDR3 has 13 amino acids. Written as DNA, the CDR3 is TGTGCCAGCAGTTTATTGACCGGAAGCGAGCAGTACTTC. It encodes CASSLLTGSEQYF.

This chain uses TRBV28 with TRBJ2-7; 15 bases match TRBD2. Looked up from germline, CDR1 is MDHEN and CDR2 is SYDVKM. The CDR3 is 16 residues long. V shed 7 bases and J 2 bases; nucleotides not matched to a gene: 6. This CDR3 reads CASKGGTSGRPYEQYF. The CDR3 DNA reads TGTGCCAGCAAAGGCGGGACTAGCGGGAGGCCCTACGAGCAGTACTTC. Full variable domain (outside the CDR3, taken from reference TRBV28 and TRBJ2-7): DVKVTQSSRYLVKRTGEKVFLECVQDMDHENMFWYRQDPGLGLRLIYFSYDVKMKEKGDIPEGYSVSREKKERFSLILESASTNQTSMYLCASKGGTSGRPYEQYFGPGTRLTVT.

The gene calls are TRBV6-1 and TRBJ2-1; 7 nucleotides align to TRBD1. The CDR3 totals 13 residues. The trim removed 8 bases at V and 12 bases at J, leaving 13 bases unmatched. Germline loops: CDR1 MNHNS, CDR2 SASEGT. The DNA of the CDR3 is TGTGCCAGCGGTAGTGTCGGGGACAGTTGGCAGTTCTTC. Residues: CASGSVGDSWQFF.

CDR3 in amino acids: CASSQAWESNEKLFF. In nucleotides, the CDR3 is TGTGCCAGCAGCCAAGCCTGGGAAAGCAATGAAAAACTGTTTTTT. This sequence joins TRBV4-2 and TRBJ1-4; D is unresolved. The CDR3 contains 15 residues. From germline, CDR1 is LGHNA and CDR2 YNFKEQ. V was trimmed by 1 base and J by 5 bases, leaving 11 bases between them.

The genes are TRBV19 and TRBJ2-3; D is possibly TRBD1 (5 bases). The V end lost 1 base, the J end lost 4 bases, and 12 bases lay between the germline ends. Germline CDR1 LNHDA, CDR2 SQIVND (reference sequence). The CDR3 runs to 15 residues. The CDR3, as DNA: TGTGCCAGTAGTATAGCTCATAGGGGATCAGATACGCAGTATTTT. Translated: CASSIAHRGSDTQYF.

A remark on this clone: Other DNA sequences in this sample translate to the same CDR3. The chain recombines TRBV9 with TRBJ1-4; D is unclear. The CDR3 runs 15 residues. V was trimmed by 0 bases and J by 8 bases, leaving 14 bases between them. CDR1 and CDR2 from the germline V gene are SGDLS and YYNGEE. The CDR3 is CASSVGSRRSEKLFF. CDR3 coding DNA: TGTGCCAGCAGCGTAGGCAGCCGCCGATCCGAAAAACTGTTTTTT.

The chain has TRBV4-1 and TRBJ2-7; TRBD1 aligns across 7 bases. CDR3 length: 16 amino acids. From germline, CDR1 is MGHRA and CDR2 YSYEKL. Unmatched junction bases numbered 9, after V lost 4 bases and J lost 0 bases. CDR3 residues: CASSPNPQGVSYEQYF. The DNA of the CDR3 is TGCGCCAGCAGCCCGAACCCTCAGGGGGTCTCCTACGAGCAGTACTTC.

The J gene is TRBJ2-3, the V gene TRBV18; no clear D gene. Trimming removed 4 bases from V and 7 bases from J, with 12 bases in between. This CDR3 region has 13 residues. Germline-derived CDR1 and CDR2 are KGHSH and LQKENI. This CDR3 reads CASSLTTLYTQYF. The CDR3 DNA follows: TGTGCCAGCTCACTCACTACTCTGTATACGCAGTATTTT.

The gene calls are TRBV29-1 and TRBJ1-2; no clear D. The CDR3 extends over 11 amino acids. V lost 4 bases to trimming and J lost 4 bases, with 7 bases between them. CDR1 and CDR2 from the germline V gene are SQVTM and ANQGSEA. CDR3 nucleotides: TGCAGCGTTGCAGGATCCTATGGCTACACCTTC. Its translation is CSVAGSYGYTF.

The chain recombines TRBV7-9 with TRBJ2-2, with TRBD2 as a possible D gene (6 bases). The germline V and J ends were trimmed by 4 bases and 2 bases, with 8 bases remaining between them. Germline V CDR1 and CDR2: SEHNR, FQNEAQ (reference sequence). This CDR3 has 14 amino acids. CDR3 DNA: TGTGCCAGCAGCTGGGACTCTAACACCGGGGAGCTGTTTTTT. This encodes CASSWDSNTGELFF.

The CDR3 reads CASSEAGTGHNEQFF. CDR3 nucleotide sequence: TGTGCCAGCAGTGAAGCCGGGACAGGGCACAATGAGCAGTTCTTC. The chain employs TRBV6-1 and TRBJ2-1; 9 nucleotides match TRBD1. The CDR3 extends over 15 amino acids. V dropped 0 bases and J dropped 5; count of bases not matched to a gene: 2. The germline CDR1 and CDR2 sequences are MNHNS and SASEGT.

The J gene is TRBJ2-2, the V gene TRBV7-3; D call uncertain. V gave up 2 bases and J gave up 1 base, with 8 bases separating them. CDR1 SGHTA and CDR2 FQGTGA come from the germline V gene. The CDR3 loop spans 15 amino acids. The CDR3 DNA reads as TGTGCCAGCAGCTTAGATTATCGGAACACCGGGGAGCTGTTTTTT. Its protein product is CASSLDYRNTGELFF.

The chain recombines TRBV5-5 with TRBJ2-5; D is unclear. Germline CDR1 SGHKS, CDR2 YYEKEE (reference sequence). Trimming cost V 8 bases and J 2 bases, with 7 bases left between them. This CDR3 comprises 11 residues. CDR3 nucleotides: TGTGCCAGTGCGGCACAAGAGACCCAGTACTTC. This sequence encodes CASAAQETQYF.

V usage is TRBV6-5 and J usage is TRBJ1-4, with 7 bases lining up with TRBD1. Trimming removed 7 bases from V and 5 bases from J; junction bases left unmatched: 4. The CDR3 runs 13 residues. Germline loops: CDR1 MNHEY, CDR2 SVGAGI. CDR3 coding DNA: TGTGCCAGCAAGGGACAGAGAAATGAAAAACTGTTTTTT. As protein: CASKGQRNEKLFF.

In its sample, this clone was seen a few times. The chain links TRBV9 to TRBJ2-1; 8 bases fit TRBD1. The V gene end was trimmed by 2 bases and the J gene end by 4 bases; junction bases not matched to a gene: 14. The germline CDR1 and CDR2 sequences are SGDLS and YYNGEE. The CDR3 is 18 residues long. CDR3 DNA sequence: TGTGCCAGCAGCGTGGACACCCCCGGGACAGGACAATACAATGAGCAGTTCTTC. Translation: CASSVDTPGTGQYNEQFF.

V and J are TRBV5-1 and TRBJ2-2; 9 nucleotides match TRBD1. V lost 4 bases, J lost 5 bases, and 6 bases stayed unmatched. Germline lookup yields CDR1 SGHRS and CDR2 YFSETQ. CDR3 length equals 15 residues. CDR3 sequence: CASSPTGGSTGELFF. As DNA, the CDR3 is TGCGCCAGCAGCCCGACAGGGGGGTCTACCGGGGAGCTGTTTTTT. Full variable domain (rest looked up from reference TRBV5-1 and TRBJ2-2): KAGVTQTPRYLIKTRGQQVTLSCSPISGHRSVSWYQQTPGQGLQFLFEYFSETQRNKGNFPGRFSGRQFSNSRSEMNVSTLELGDSALYLCASSPTGGSTGELFFGEGSRLTVL.

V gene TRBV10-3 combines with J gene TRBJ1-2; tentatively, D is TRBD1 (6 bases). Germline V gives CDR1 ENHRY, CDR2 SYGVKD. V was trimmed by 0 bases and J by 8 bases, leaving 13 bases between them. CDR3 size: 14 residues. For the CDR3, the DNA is TGTGCCATCAGTGAGTCACAGGGATCCACAGGCTACACCTTC. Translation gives CAISESQGSTGYTF.

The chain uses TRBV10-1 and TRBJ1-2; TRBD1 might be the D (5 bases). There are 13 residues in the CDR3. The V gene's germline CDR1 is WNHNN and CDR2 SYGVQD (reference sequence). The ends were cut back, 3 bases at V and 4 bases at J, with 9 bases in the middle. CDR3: CASSESTAYGYTF. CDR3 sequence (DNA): TGCGCCAGCAGTGAATCGACAGCCTATGGCTACACCTTC.

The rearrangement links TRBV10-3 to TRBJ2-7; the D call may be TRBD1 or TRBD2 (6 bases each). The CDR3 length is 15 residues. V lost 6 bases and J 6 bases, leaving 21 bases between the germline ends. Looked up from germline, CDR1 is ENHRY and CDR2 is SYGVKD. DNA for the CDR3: TGTGCCATCAGACAGGGACTCAGGGCCGAGGGCGAGCAGTACTTC. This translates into CAIRQGLRAEGEQYF.

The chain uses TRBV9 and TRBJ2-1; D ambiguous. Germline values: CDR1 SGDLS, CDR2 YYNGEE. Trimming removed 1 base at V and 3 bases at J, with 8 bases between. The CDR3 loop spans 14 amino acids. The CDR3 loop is CASSVMGSYNEQFF. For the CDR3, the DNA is TGTGCCAGCAGCGTAATGGGCAGCTACAATGAGCAGTTCTTC. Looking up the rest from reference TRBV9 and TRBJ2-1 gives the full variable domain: DSGVTQTPKHLITATGQRVTLRCSPRSGDLSVYWYQQSLDQGLQFLIQYYNGEERAKGNILERFSAQQFPDLHSELNLSSLELGDSALYFCASSVMGSYNEQFFGPGTRLTVL.

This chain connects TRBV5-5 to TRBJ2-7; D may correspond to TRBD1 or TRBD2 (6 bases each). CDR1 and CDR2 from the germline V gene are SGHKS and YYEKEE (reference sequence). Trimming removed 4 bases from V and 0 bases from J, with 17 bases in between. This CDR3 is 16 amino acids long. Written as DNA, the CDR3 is TGTGCCAGCAGCCTGGGGGGACAAGCCAGCTCCTACGAGCAGTACTTC. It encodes CASSLGGQASSYEQYF. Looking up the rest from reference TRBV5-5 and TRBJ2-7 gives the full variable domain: DAGVTQSPTHLIKTRGQQVTLRCSPISGHKSVSWYQQVLGQGPQFIFQYYEKEERGRGNFPDRFSARQFPNYSSELNVNALLLGDSALYLCASSLGGQASSYEQYFGPGTRLTVT.

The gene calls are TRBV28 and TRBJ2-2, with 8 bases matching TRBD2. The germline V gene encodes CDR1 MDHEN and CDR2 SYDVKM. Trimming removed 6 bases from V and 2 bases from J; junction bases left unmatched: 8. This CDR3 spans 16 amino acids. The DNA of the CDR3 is TGTGCCAGCAGGGAGAGCGGGAGTCGAAACACCGGGGAGCTGTTTTTT. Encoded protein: CASRESGSRNTGELFF.

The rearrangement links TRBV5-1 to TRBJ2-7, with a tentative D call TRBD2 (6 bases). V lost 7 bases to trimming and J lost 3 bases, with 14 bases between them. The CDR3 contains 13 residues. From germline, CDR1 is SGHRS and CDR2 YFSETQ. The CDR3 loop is CASGPGDNYEQYF. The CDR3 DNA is TGCGCCAGCGGACCGGGAGATAACTACGAGCAGTACTTC.

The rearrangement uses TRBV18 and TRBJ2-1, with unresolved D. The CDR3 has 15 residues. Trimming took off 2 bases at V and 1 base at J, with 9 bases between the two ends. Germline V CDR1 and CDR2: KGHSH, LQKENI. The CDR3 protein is CASSPMTGSYNEQFF. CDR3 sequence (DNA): TGTGCCAGCTCACCAATGACTGGTTCCTACAATGAGCAGTTCTTC.